Sequencing of this TCR beta chain was carried out in a study of blood T cell repertoires in COVID-19 (dated by TCRdb to 2018 to 2020). In the study overall: Samples covering the acute and convalescent phases of COVID-19 were provided by collaborators in the United States, Italy and Spain. The repertoires were made available in a free public database intended to serve as a resource for research on the immune response to SARS-CoV-2. The prospective study material was composed of cDNA or gDNA derived from T cells, B-cell-depleted T cells, or PBMCs. Samples came from the ongoing ImmuneRACE study (first 160 participants) plus 1,254 subjects from 6 global collaborators. The dataset comprised deeply sampled blood TCRbeta repertoires from subjects exposed to, actively infected with, or recovered from COVID-19. Nearly every sample came with metadata listing a de-identified subject ID, COVID-19 status, age in years and sex. Where available, HLA class I and class II types were obtained from metadata supplied by the sample provider rather than from assay-based typing.

TCRbeta CDR3 regions were amplified from genomic DNA using the immunoSEQ Assay, a bias-controlled multiplex PCR. As for how the authors treated the data: The number of nucleated cells in each sample was estimated from the amplification of reference gene primers within the assay. To quantify the absolute abundance of each unique TCRbeta CDR3 rearrangement, sequence reads were collapsed and filtered. For each sample, productive Simpson clonality was calculated as the square root of Simpson's diversity index over productive rearrangements. TCRdb stores this immuneACCESS table with in-frame sequences only. Part of the clones is absent; in the studies checked, under half of the shortfall reflects unresolved V genes, and no reason is known for the rest. From that table come the V and J calls and clone size; the DNA was used to work out D and trimming. Present in this sample are 250,000 to 350,000 clones, approximately 89% of which were seen just once. The ten biggest clones cover approximately 12% of the sample.

The collaborating institutions used their own protocols to collect whole blood in K2EDTA tubes. Collaborator samples were shipped for TCRbeta analysis as frozen whole blood, isolated PBMCs, or DNA extracted from either sample type. On this clone itself: It has no known antigen specificity. The record has no base qualities; no much larger clone is one base away.

Results and caveats for the whole study, not just this receptor: How much clinical and demographic metadata was included differed by source and by participant, and the metadata was provided uncurated.

This clonotype was sampled from a woman aged 60 to 75 with acute or convalescent COVID-19. Source material: peripheral blood.

The CDR3 amino acid sequence is: CASSPIDSYEQYF. The base sequence is TGTGCCAGCAGCCCTATAGACTCCTACGAGCAGTACTTC. The rearrangement joined TRBV7-9 to TRBJ2-7; a confident D gene designation cannot be given. CDR1 is given as SEHNR and CDR2 as FQNEAQ, both from the germline V gene (reference sequence). The CDR3 numbers 13 residues from cysteine through phenylalanine. Only the CDR3 DNA stays, 39 bases, in frame from base 1. V sheds 5 bases and J sheds 0 bases, leaving 8 bases between their ends.